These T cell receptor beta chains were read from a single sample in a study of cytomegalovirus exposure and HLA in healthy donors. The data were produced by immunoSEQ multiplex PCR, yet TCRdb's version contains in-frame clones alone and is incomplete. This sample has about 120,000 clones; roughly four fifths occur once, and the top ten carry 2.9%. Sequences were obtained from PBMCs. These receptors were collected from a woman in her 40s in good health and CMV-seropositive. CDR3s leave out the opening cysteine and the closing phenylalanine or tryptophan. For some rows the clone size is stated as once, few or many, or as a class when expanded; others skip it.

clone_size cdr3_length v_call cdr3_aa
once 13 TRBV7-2 ASSRQGRSTDTQY
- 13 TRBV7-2 ASSYWTGINTEAF
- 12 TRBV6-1 ASSGLSGGTEAF
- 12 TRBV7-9 ASSPGQPNEKLF
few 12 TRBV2 ASPPGQGWTEAF
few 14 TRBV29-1 SVEARNPSGGNTIY
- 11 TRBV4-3 ASSQDERSEQY
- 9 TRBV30 ACAATYEQY
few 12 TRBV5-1 ASSLYPGHNEQY
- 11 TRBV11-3 ASSLKRNTEAF
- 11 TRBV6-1 ASSDGQAEKLF
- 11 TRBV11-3 ASSLAIYNEQF
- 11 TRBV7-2 ASSLLQGYEQY
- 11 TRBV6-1 ASSEVDRETQY
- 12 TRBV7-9 ASSLSPIGNTIY
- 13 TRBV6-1 ASSEGQGYQETQY
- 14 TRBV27 ASTPKNRGNDYEQY
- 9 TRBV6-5 ASRQGTEAF
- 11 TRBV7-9 SSSSTGRPEAF
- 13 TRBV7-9 ASSLGGFAGNTIY
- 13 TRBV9 ASSVRGETYNEQF
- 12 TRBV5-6 ASSLDRGTGELF
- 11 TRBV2 ATEDRNTGELF
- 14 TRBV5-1 ASGKRQTRNTDTQY
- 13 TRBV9 ASSPAGRPSNEQF
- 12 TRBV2 ASTRMGSNQPQH
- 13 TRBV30 AWSPGGASNQPQH
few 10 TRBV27 ASSLPAYEQY
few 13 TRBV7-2 ASSFKGAGGHEQF
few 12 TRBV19 ASSIDWTAHGYT
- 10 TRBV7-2 ASSPLFTEAF
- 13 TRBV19 ASSPTGGRVREQY
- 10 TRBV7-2 ASSYENSPLH
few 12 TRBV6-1 ASSGGTGANVLT
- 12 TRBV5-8 ASSLGGRKNIQY
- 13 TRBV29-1 SVLGQGPYNYGYT
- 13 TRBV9 ASSLEPGPNQPQH
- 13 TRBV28 ASTSLPKGRTEAF